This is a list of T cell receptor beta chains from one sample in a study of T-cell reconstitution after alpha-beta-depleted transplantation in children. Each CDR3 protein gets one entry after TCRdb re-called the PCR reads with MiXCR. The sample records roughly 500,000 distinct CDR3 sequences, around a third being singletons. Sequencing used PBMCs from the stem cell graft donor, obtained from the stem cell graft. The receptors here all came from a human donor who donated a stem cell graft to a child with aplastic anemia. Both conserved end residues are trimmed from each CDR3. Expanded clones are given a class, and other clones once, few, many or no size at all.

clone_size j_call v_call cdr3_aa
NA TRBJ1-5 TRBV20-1 SARGGETNQPQH
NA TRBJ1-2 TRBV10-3 AISEGGLYGYT
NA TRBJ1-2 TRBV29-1 SVGRGVNYGYT
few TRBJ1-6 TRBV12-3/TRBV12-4 ASSEPGTGMSPLH
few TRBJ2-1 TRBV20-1 SARGVGGPRIEQF
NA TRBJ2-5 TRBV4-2 ASSQSTSAEGETQY
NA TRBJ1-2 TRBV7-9 ASSDTGELYGYT
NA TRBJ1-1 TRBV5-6 ASRAVGTRIAEAF
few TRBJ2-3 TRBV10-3 AISEPRAGEVAQY
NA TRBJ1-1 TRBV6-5 ASSRQGLEAF
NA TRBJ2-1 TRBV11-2 ASSLALDRFNEQF
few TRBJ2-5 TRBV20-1 SARGPGEKVETQY
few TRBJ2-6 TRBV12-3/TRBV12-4 ASSRRDRSSGANVLT
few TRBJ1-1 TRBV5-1 ASSLNRDFGEAF
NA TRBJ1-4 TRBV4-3 ASSQTTGTNEKLF
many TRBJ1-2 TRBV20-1 SASAGRVLYGYT
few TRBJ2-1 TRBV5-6 ASADVPSGSYNEQF
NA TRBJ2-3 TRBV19 ATYTDTQY
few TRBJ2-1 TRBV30 AWSAGLAGGPF
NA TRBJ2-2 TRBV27 ASSFLAGVTGELF
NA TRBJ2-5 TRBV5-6 ASSLAQAGTAQETQY
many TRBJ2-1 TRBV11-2 ASSLLAGVSNEQF
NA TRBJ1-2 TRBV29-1 SVEEGVTYGYT
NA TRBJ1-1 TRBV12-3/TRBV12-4 ASSLPGDTEAF
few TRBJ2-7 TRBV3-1 ASSQDLSSYEQY
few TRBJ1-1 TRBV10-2 ASKVPNTEAF
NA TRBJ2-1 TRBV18 ASSPTGMASEQF
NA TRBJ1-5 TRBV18 ASSPTDRGANQPQH
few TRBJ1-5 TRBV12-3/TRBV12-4 ASSFGDRASGPQH
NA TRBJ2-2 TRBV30 AWSPRRTGELF
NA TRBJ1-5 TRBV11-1 ASSQTRDKLTSNQPQH
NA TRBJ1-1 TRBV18 ASSPQKSGANTEAF
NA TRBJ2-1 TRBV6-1 ASRVIRGEQF
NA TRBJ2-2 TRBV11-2 ASSFETSGINTGELF
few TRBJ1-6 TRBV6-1 ASSGQGQNSPLH
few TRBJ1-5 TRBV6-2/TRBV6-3 ASSSGDSYYSNQPQH
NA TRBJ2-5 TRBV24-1 ATSPGYQETQY
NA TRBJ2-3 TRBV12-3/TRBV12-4 ASSLATVTTDTQY
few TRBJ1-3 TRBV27 ASKSLSGNTIY
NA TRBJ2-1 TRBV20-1 SAAKAGSYNEQF
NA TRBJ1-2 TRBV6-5 ASRRTETFYGYT
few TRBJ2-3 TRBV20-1 SARAGTGDTDTQY
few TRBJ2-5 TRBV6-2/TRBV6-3 ASSYLGAVGETQY
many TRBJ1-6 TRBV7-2 ASSQAYGLSNSPLH
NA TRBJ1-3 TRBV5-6 ASSQGPSGNTIY
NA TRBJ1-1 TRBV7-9 ASSLREGQVGAAF
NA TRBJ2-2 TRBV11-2 ASSLEGITGELF
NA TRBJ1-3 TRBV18 ASSPASGTSGNTIY
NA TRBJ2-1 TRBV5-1 ASSLAGGLANEQF
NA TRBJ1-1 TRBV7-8 ASKPWTENTEAF
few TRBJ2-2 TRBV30 AWRDRVYPGELF
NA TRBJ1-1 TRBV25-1 ASSPATGVNTEAF
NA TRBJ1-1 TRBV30 AWSSRMNTEAF
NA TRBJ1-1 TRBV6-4 ASRVVDRGTEAF
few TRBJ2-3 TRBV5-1 ASSLRTGSTDTQY
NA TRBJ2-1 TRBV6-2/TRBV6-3 ASSSKGGEQF
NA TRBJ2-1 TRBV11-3 ASARDRGDGEQF
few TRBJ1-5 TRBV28 ASAGNQPQH
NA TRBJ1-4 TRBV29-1 SVEDGRGQEKLF
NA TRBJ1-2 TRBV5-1 ASSSAGDGGGYT